The clone carrying this T cell receptor (beta chain) has at least ten counts. Antigen: not known. This CDR3 spans 16 amino acids. V was shortened by 3 bases and J by 0 bases, with 14 bases between the two germline ends. This sample was taken from a study of T-cell reconstitution after alpha-beta-depleted transplantation in children. Findings and limits, study-wide: Surviving recipient cells, namely T cells and thymic progenitors, were the source of high day-60 TCRbeta diversity in some patients. Where alpha-beta T cells came from about two months after transplant was reportedly several hundred expanded graft clones. Counts and diversity of T cells one year after transplant came mostly from newly produced T cells.

The authors prepared the TCRbeta library with unique molecular identifiers. A single record per CDR3 protein comes from TCRdb applying MiXCR to the PCR reads. The sample records approximately 110,000 distinct CDR3 sequences, 23% being singletons. The source material was PBMCs, mostly from graft donor cells, sampled 180 days after TCRalphabeta/CD19-depleted stem cell transplant. The chain is built from TRBV12-3 or TRBV12-4 and TRBJ1-1; D is uncertain. This TCR came from a male patient between 2 and 15 years old who had a stem cell transplant for chronic granulomatous disease, so the T cells may come from the graft donor. The CDR3: CASSFPTAGMNTEAFF. The DNA for the CDR3 is TGTGCCAGCAGTTTCCCCACAGCTGGCATGAACACTGAAGCTTTCTTT.